The 27 T cell receptor beta chains below were found in one sample sequenced in a study of beta chain features in type 1 diabetes. Reverse transcription of all isolated RNA meant that expressed TCRB transcripts were sequenced. The table came from immunoSEQ multiplex PCR; TCRdb's copy has only in-frame clones and leaves some out. The sample has 250,000 to 350,000 clones; 14% are singletons. The specimen was central memory CD4+ T cells from blood. The receptor set was obtained from a man aged 30 to 39 in good health.

This clone appeared a few times. The chain links TRBV5-6 to TRBJ2-2, with 8 positions matching TRBD2. The junction had 12 bases not matched to a gene; V was cut back by 3 bases and J by 8 bases. The CDR3 length is 16 residues. The germline gives CDR1 SGHDT, CDR2 YYEEEE. The CDR3: CASSYQVGLGEGELFF. CDR3 bases: TGTGCCAGCAGCTACCAGGTGGGACTAGGAGAGGGGGAGCTGTTTTTT.

Only a few counts were recorded for this clone. The CDR3: CASSPSGSGTGSEQFF. CDR3 sequence (DNA): TGCGCCAGCAGCCCTAGCGGGAGTGGAACCGGTTCTGAGCAGTTCTTC. The chain combines TRBV5-1 with TRBJ2-1; TRBD2 aligns across 10 bases. Losses at the gene ends were 4 bases for V and 9 bases for J; bases not matched to a gene: 13. This CDR3 is 16 amino acids long. Germline V lookup: CDR1 SGHRS, CDR2 YFSETQ.

V and J are TRBV5-4 and TRBJ2-1; 9 nucleotides align to TRBD2. Looked up from germline, CDR1 is SGHNT and CDR2 is YYREEE (reference sequence). Germline trimming cut 3 bases from V and 5 bases from J; bases unmatched to any gene: 9. CDR3 size: 16 residues. The CDR3 DNA is TGTGCCAGCAGCTACCAAGCGGGGGGCCTCAACAATGAGCAGTTCTTC. It codes for CASSYQAGGLNNEQFF.

This clone was counted many times. This chain uses TRBV5-4 with TRBJ2-1, with 7 bases lining up with TRBD2. CDR3 length: 15 residues. The germline gives CDR1 SGHNT, CDR2 YYREEE (reference sequence). After removal of 3 bases from V and 4 bases from J, the junction contained 7 bases not matched to a gene. The CDR3 sequence is CASSSSGGGYNEQFF. DNA of the CDR3: TGTGCCAGCAGCTCATCGGGCGGGGGATACAATGAGCAGTTCTTC.

The chain employs TRBV5-4 and TRBJ2-7; a weak D match, TRBD1 (5 bases). The V end was cut by 4 bases, the J end by 6 bases, with 20 bases between. This CDR3 is 15 amino acids long. Germline V gene sequence: CDR1 SGHNT, CDR2 YYREEE (reference sequence). This CDR3 reads CASSPDWGEATEQYF. In DNA form, the CDR3 reads TGTGCCAGCAGCCCAGACTGGGGCGAGGCAACCGAGCAGTACTTC.

The J gene is TRBJ2-7, the V gene TRBV11-3; a weak D match, TRBD1 (6 bases). Germline-derived CDR1 and CDR2 are SGHNT and YENEEA. Trimming stripped 0 bases from V and 2 bases from J, with 17 bases between. The CDR3 length is 17 residues. The CDR3 coding sequence is TGTGCCAGCAGCTTAGATCGGCACGGGACACTACCCTACGAGCAGTACTTC. Translated: CASSLDRHGTLPYEQYF.

The V call is TRBV7-9, the J call TRBJ1-4, with 7 positions matching TRBD1. Per germline, CDR1 SEHNR and CDR2 FQNEAQ (reference sequence). This CDR3 has 15 residues. V was pared by 5 bases and J by 6 bases, with 9 bases of the junction left unmatched. The chain's CDR3 is CASSPGTVEDEKLFF. DNA of the CDR3: TGTGCCAGCAGCCCAGGGACAGTTGAAGATGAAAAACTGTTTTTT. Filled out from reference TRBV7-9 and TRBJ1-4, the complete variable domain reads DTGVSQNPRHKITKRGQNVTFRCDPISEHNRLYWYRQTLGQGPEFLTYFQNEAQLEKSRLLSDRFSAERPKGSFSTLEIQRTEQGDSAMYLCASSPGTVEDEKLFFGSGTQLSVL.

This clone was recorded a few times. The V gene is TRBV5-1, the J gene TRBJ1-1; D gene uncertain. CDR1 and CDR2 (germline): SGHRS, YFSETQ. Trimming shortened V by 0 bases and J by 1 base, and 13 bases separated the two germline ends. The CDR3 is 16 residues long. CDR3 loop: CASSLAAGKRNTEAFF. The CDR3 bases are TGCGCCAGCAGCTTGGCGGCGGGGAAGAGGAACACTGAAGCTTTCTTT.

About this clone: Relative to the germline gene, one junction end is altered; a read error may explain this. The V call is TRBV27, the J call TRBJ2-4, with TRBD1 as a possible D gene (5 bases). The CDR3 totals 17 residues. CDR1 and CDR2 (germline): MNHEY, SMNVEV (reference sequence). This chain's CDR3 is CASSWGSAALAKNIRYF. Written as DNA, the CDR3 is TGTGCCAGCTCCTGGGGCTCGGCAGCCTTAGCCAAAAACATTCGGTACTTC.

The V gene is TRBV5-4, the J gene TRBJ2-1, with no clear D. The CDR3 has 13 amino acids. Trimming removed 0 bases from V and 7 bases from J, with 8 bases in between. Per germline, CDR1 SGHNT and CDR2 YYREEE (reference sequence). The CDR3 sequence is CASSLGPWNEQFF. The DNA of the CDR3 is TGTGCCAGCAGCTTGGGTCCGTGGAATGAGCAGTTCTTC.

As DNA, the CDR3 is TGCAGCGTTGCACAGGGGAAAGCCATGAACACTGAAGCTTTCTTT. It encodes CSVAQGKAMNTEAFF. This chain connects TRBV29-1 to TRBJ1-1; 7 bases line up with TRBD1. CDR3 length equals 15 residues. The germline V gene has CDR1 SQVTM and CDR2 ANQGSEA. J lost 0 bases, V lost 4 bases, and 8 bases had no gene match.

With respect to this clone: A much larger clone lies a single base off, so this may be a read error. The chain uses TRBV5-6 and TRBJ1-5; possible D gene TRBD1, 5 bases. This CDR3 is 15 amino acids long. CDR1 is SGHDT, CDR2 YYEEEE, per germline. V shed 3 bases and J shed 6 bases, with 16 bases lying between them. The CDR3, as DNA: TGTGCCAGCAGCTCCGGCGGAGGGGCGGGTCAGCCCCAGCATTTT. Its protein is CASSSGGGAGQPQHF.

This clone was seen just once. An end of the junction differs from the germline gene, which may be a read error. The chain recombines TRBV6-1 with TRBJ2-1, with 13 positions matching TRBD2. Germline values: CDR1 MNHNS, CDR2 SASEGT. The CDR3 is 16 residues long. CDR3 sequence reads: CATSDLGTSGALEQFF. The CDR3 DNA reads as TGTGCCACCAGTGATTTGGGGACTAGCGGGGCCCTTGAGCAGTTCTTC.

This clone appeared a few times. This chain joins TRBV4-1 and TRBJ1-1, with D hard to call. Trimming removed 4 bases at V and 8 bases at J, with 11 bases between. This CDR3 has 12 amino acids. The V gene's germline CDR1 is MGHRA and CDR2 YSYEKL. The CDR3 reads CASSPHKVEAFF. The CDR3 nucleotides are TGCGCCAGCAGCCCGCACAAAGTGGAAGCTTTCTTT.

This chain uses TRBV18 with TRBJ2-6; 8 nucleotides agree with TRBD1. The CDR3 runs 19 residues. J was trimmed by 0 bases and V by 5 bases; bases with no gene match: 12. Per germline, CDR1 KGHSH and CDR2 LQKENI. The CDR3: CASSSSKDRDDSGANVLTF. The DNA of the CDR3 is TGTGCCAGCTCATCGTCTAAGGACAGGGACGACTCTGGGGCCAACGTCCTGACTTTC.

The chain links TRBV12-5 to TRBJ2-3, with D unclear. The CDR3 spans 13 residues. Germline-derived CDR1 and CDR2 are LGHNT and FRNRAP. The ends were cut back, 0 bases at V and 5 bases at J, with 6 bases in the middle. The CDR3 loop reads CASGLVSGDTQYF. As DNA, the CDR3 is TGTGCTAGTGGTTTGGTATCCGGAGATACGCAGTATTTT.

This clone appeared a few times. The chain carries TRBV25-1 and TRBJ1-2; no clear D. Germline loops: CDR1 MGHDK, CDR2 SYGVNS. V shed 2 bases and J shed 6 bases, with 10 bases lying between them. This CDR3 region has 13 residues. DNA of the CDR3: TGTGCCAGCAGTGAAGAGGGCCGGGATGGCTACACCTTC. It is translated as CASSEEGRDGYTF.

There are a few counts of this clone. V gene TRBV5-1 combines with J gene TRBJ2-7, with D possibly being TRBD2 (6 bases). V dropped 4 bases and J dropped 3 bases, with 17 bases sitting between them. The CDR3 spans 15 residues. Germline V gene sequence: CDR1 SGHRS, CDR2 YFSETQ. Here the CDR3 reads CASSLAGGKGYEQYF. Here the CDR3 DNA reads TGCGCCAGCAGCCTAGCCGGCGGGAAGGGCTACGAGCAGTACTTC. Full variable domain (missing parts from reference TRBV5-1 and TRBJ2-7): KAGVTQTPRYLIKTRGQQVTLSCSPISGHRSVSWYQQTPGQGLQFLFEYFSETQRNKGNFPGRFSGRQFSNSRSEMNVSTLELGDSALYLCASSLAGGKGYEQYFGPGTRLTVT.

This clone was detected a few times. The chain couples TRBV11-3 to TRBJ2-1; D unresolved. CDR3 size: 14 residues. Germline V lookup: CDR1 SGHNT, CDR2 YENEEA. The V and J ends lost 2 bases and 3 bases respectively, with 8 bases between them. CDR3 nucleotide sequence: TGTGCCAGCAGCTTATACGCTGTCTACAATGAGCAGTTCTTC. Encoded protein: CASSLYAVYNEQFF.

The CDR3 reads CASSSPGDRNSPLHF. Written as DNA, the CDR3 is TGTGCCAGCAGTTCCCCAGGGGACAGAAATTCACCCCTCCACTTT. The chain employs TRBV6-5 and TRBJ1-6; 7 positions match TRBD1. Germline loops: CDR1 MNHEY, CDR2 SVGAGI. The junction had 7 bases not matched to a gene; V was cut back by 4 bases and J by 7 bases. There are 15 residues in the CDR3.

This clone was observed a few times. The J gene is TRBJ2-2, the V gene TRBV5-6, with D possibly being TRBD1 (6 bases). Looked up from germline, CDR1 is SGHDT and CDR2 is YYEEEE. Trimming removed 5 bases at V and 4 bases at J, with 18 bases between. The CDR3 spans 16 residues. The CDR3 DNA follows: TGTGCCAGCAGACACACTGGACAGACTTCCACCGGGGAGCTGTTTTTT. This encodes CASRHTGQTSTGELFF. Based on the CDR3 plus reference TRBV5-6 and TRBJ2-2, the full variable domain is DAGVTQSPTHLIKTRGQQVTLRCSPKSGHDTVSWYQQALGQGPQFIFQYYEEEERQRGNFPDRFSGHQFPNYSSELNVNALLLGDSALYLCASRHTGQTSTGELFFGEGSRLTVL.

The chain is built from TRBV4-1 and TRBJ2-7, with D unresolved. CDR1 and CDR2 from the germline V gene are MGHRA and YSYEKL. The CDR3 length is 17 residues. V dropped 4 bases and J dropped 2 bases, with 21 bases sitting between them. CDR3: CASSRNSGATPPYEQYF. CDR3 DNA sequence: TGCGCCAGCAGCCGCAATTCTGGCGCCACCCCCCCCTACGAGCAGTACTTC.

This clone was detected a few times. This rearrangement joins TRBV5-4 to TRBJ1-2; the D gene is possibly TRBD1 (5 bases). Between the trimmed V and J ends, which lost 7 bases and 5 bases, there was a span of 21 bases. The CDR3 is made up of 15 amino acids. Germline V CDR1 and CDR2: SGHNT, YYREEE (reference sequence). CDR3 sequence reads: CASRYRDGRGYGYTF. The CDR3 coding sequence is TGTGCCAGCCGCTACCGGGACGGCCGTGGGTATGGCTACACCTTC.

The chain employs TRBV11-2 and TRBJ2-3, with 9 bases lining up with TRBD1. Germline trimming cut 5 bases from V and 4 bases from J; bases unmatched to any gene: 7. Germline V gives CDR1 SGHAT, CDR2 FQNNGV. The CDR3 consists of 15 residues. The CDR3 nucleotides are TGTGCCAGCAGCCTCGACAGGGGGAGTGCAGATACGCAGTATTTT. Translated, it gives CASSLDRGSADTQYF.

The chain uses TRBV12-5 and TRBJ1-1, with 8 bases identical to TRBD1. The CDR3 runs to 12 residues. Looked up from germline, CDR1 is LGHNT and CDR2 is FRNRAP. The V gene end was trimmed by 1 base and the J gene end by 11 bases; junction bases not matched to a gene: 3. Here the CDR3 reads CASGLADRVAFF. The CDR3 nucleotides read TGTGCTAGTGGTTTGGCGGACAGGGTTGCTTTCTTT.

Written as DNA, the CDR3 is TGTGCCAGCAGCCAGACACGCGGCTACGAGCAGTACGTC. Translation gives CASSQTRGYEQYV. The V gene is TRBV6-6, the J gene TRBJ2-7; D remains ambiguous. The germline CDR1 and CDR2 sequences are MNHNY and SVGAGI (reference sequence). CDR3 length: 13 residues. V lost 6 bases to trimming and J lost 3 bases, with 12 bases between them.

This clone was observed a few times. The genes are TRBV6-1 and TRBJ1-4; no reliable D call. This CDR3 is 18 amino acids long. Germline V CDR1 and CDR2: MNHNS, SASEGT. The V gene lost 3 bases and the J gene lost 5 bases, with 22 bases spanning the gap. The chain's CDR3 is CASSDLGVFSLGNEKLFF. Written as DNA, the CDR3 is TGTGCCAGCAGTGATTTAGGAGTATTCAGTCTGGGAAATGAAAAACTGTTTTTT.